The 24 T cell receptor beta chains reported below all come from one sample, sequenced in a study of control samples from healthy donors and cancer patients. Some clones are missing from TCRdb's copy, which holds only in-frame ones; the method was immunoSEQ multiplex PCR. Counted here are 150,000 to 200,000 clones, around 90% occurring once; the ten biggest clones make up approximately 12%. Source material: blood. These receptors were obtained from a man younger than 45 in good health.

The V gene is TRBV5-5, the J gene TRBJ2-7; D possibly corresponds to TRBD1 (7 bases). CDR1 SGHKS and CDR2 YYEKEE come from the germline V gene (reference sequence). There are 12 residues in the CDR3. V shed 5 bases and J shed 4 bases, with 10 bases lying between them. The CDR3 loop is CASSPGGYEQYF. As DNA, the CDR3 is TGTGCCAGCAGTCCAGGGGGGTACGAGCAGTACTTC.

A word on this clone: A much more abundant neighbour one base away suggests this may be a read error. The chain links TRBV7-9 to TRBJ1-5; D might be TRBD1 (5 bases). Germline V CDR1 and CDR2: SEHNR, FQNEAQ (reference sequence). V was trimmed by 6 bases and J by 2 bases, leaving 8 bases between them. This CDR3 has 13 residues. The CDR3 here is CASSSGGNQPQHF. In DNA, the CDR3 is TGTGCCAGCAGTTCGGGGGGCAATCAGCCCCAGCATTTT.

The chain recombines TRBV2 with TRBJ1-2; D may be TRBD1 (5 bases). V was clipped by 5 bases and J by 4 bases, with 14 bases between them. This CDR3 is 14 amino acids long. Germline V gives CDR1 SNHLY, CDR2 FYNNEI. The CDR3 nucleotides are TGTGCCAGCAGTCCTAGACAGTACTTCTATGGCTACACCTTC. This codes for CASSPRQYFYGYTF.

This rearrangement joins TRBV2 to TRBJ2-2; D gene ambiguous. CDR1 is SNHLY and CDR2 is FYNNEI in the germline V gene. This CDR3 has 15 residues. Between the trimmed V and J ends, which lost 6 bases and 5 bases, there was a span of 16 bases. CDR3 sequence reads: CASSLQRSKTGELFF. As DNA, the CDR3 is TGTGCCAGCAGCCTACAGAGGTCTAAGACCGGGGAGCTGTTTTTT.

The V call is TRBV7-2, the J call TRBJ2-7; unclear D gene. This CDR3 comprises 12 residues. Germline V lookup: CDR1 SGHTA, CDR2 FQGNSA. V gave up 5 bases and J gave up 3 bases, with 8 bases separating them. CDR3: CASSPNFYEQYF. DNA for the CDR3: TGTGCCAGCAGCCCAAACTTCTACGAGCAGTACTTC.

This chain connects TRBV27 to TRBJ1-1; 7 nucleotides align to TRBD1. The V gene end was trimmed by 6 bases and the J gene end by 1 base; junction bases not matched to a gene: 11. Germline V gene data show CDR1 as MNHEY and CDR2 as SMNVEV (reference sequence). The CDR3 has 16 residues. CDR3 residues: CASSLVAGTANTEAFF. The CDR3 DNA sequence: TGTGCCAGCAGCCTAGTGGCCGGGACAGCGAACACTGAAGCTTTCTTT.

This clone has only one observation. CDR3 sequence: CASSPSHEYEQYF. CDR3 DNA: TGCGCCAGCAGCCCTTCTCATGAATACGAGCAGTACTTC. V usage is TRBV4-1 and J usage is TRBJ2-7, with no clear D. The germline gives CDR1 MGHRA, CDR2 YSYEKL. The CDR3 contains 13 residues. V dropped 4 bases and J dropped 4 bases, with 11 bases sitting between them.

The DNA for the CDR3 is TGTGCCAGCTCACCAGAAGGGACCCAGTACTTC. It is translated as CASSPEGTQYF. J is TRBJ2-5 and V is TRBV18; no firm D call. This CDR3 has 11 residues. V was shortened by 2 bases and J by 7 bases, with 5 bases between the two germline ends. Germline V gene sequence: CDR1 KGHSH, CDR2 LQKENI.

The CDR3 sequence: CASSSGLAGGNSPGEQFF. The CDR3 nucleotides read TGTGCCAGCAGCTCAGGACTAGCGGGAGGAAATAGCCCGGGTGAGCAGTTCTTC. J is TRBJ2-1 and V is TRBV27; TRBD2 matches 14 bases. Germline-derived CDR1 and CDR2 are MNHEY and SMNVEV (reference sequence). V shed 6 bases, J shed 9 bases, and the junction held 16 bases outside the gene matches. The CDR3 has 18 residues.

The chain has TRBV2 and TRBJ1-6; D is undetermined. V lost 5 bases and J 3 bases, leaving 20 bases between the germline ends. Per the germline V gene, CDR1 is SNHLY and CDR2 is FYNNEI. The CDR3 contains 18 residues. CDR3 protein: CASSRGRDASDYNSPLHF. DNA of the CDR3: TGTGCCAGCAGTCGCGGGAGAGACGCTTCGGACTATAATTCACCCCTCCACTTT.

The V call is TRBV7-9, the J call TRBJ2-1, with TRBD2 identical over 8 bases. Looked up from germline, CDR1 is SEHNR and CDR2 is FQNEAQ (reference sequence). This CDR3 is 15 amino acids long. V was clipped by 8 bases and J by 7 bases; unmatched bases: 13. DNA for the CDR3: TGTGCCAGCGCATCGAGCGGGAGTGGGTTTAATGAGCAGTTCTTC. Translating gives CASASSGSGFNEQFF.

V gene TRBV3-1 (or the pseudogene TRBV3-2) combines with J gene TRBJ2-3, with 11 bases aligning to TRBD2. CDR1 is LGHDT, CDR2 YNNKEL, per germline (reference sequence). The CDR3 is 18 amino acids. Trimming at V came to 4 bases and at J to 0 bases, leaving 9 bases not matched to a gene. The CDR3 reads CASSLVASGGTSTDTQYF. DNA for the CDR3: TGTGCCAGCAGCCTTGTGGCTAGCGGGGGGACTAGCACAGATACGCAGTATTTT.

This chain uses TRBV27 with TRBJ2-7, with a weak D call TRBD2 (5 bases). Deletions cut 4 bases from V and 1 base from J, with 11 bases between. Per the germline V gene, CDR1 is MNHEY and CDR2 is SMNVEV (reference sequence). CDR3 length: 14 residues. The CDR3 reads CASSSPGNSYEQYF. The CDR3 DNA reads TGTGCCAGCAGTTCTCCGGGAAATTCCTACGAGCAGTACTTC.

The chain recombines TRBV5-1 with TRBJ2-3; 7 bases are a match to TRBD2. CDR1 and CDR2 (germline): SGHRS, YFSETQ. Losses at the gene ends were 0 bases for V and 2 bases for J; bases not matched to a gene: 3. The CDR3 sequence is 15 residues long. Here the CDR3 reads CASSLAGGITDTQYF. In DNA form, the CDR3 reads TGCGCCAGCAGCTTGGCGGGGGGAATCACAGATACGCAGTATTTT.

J is TRBJ2-3 and V is TRBV29-1, with 7 bases that match TRBD1. This CDR3 is 12 amino acids long. Germline CDR1 SQVTM, CDR2 ANQGSEA. The V and J ends lost 8 bases and 2 bases, in that order; junction bases with no gene match: 4. Here the CDR3 reads CSSGQATDTQYF. Written as DNA, the CDR3 is TGCAGCTCAGGACAGGCCACAGATACGCAGTATTTT.

This clone was counted only a few times. This chain joins TRBV5-1 and TRBJ2-7, with D tentatively TRBD1 (6 bases). The CDR3 sequence is 12 residues long. Trimming cost V 4 bases and J 3 bases, with 8 bases left between them. Per germline, CDR1 SGHRS and CDR2 YFSETQ. The CDR3 DNA is TGCGCCAGCAGCAAGGACAGCTACGAGCAGTACTTC. Translated: CASSKDSYEQYF.

The J gene is TRBJ2-7, the V gene TRBV19; D not resolved. This CDR3 is built from 13 residues. Per germline, CDR1 LNHDA and CDR2 SQIVND (reference sequence). V lost 5 bases to trimming and J lost 2 bases, with 10 bases between them. For the CDR3, the DNA is TGTGCCAGTAGTTACGGAGCGACCTACGAGCAGTACTTC. Amino acid sequence: CASSYGATYEQYF.

The V gene is TRBV5-6, the J gene TRBJ1-3; unclear D gene. The CDR3 extends over 14 amino acids. Per the germline V gene, CDR1 is SGHDT and CDR2 is YYEEEE. Trimming took off 0 bases at V and 0 bases at J, with 4 bases between the two ends. The CDR3 region is CASSLVSSGNTIYF. DNA of the CDR3: TGTGCCAGCAGCTTGGTGTCCTCTGGAAACACCATATATTTT. Full variable domain (outside the CDR3, taken from reference TRBV5-6 and TRBJ1-3): DAGVTQSPTHLIKTRGQQVTLRCSPKSGHDTVSWYQQALGQGPQFIFQYYEEEERQRGNFPDRFSGHQFPNYSSELNVNALLLGDSALYLCASSLVSSGNTIYFGEGSWLTVV.

This chain connects TRBV27 to TRBJ2-1, with 9 bases lining up with TRBD2. The CDR3 spans 14 residues. J lost 12 bases, V lost 1 base, and 7 bases had no gene match. Germline lookup yields CDR1 MNHEY and CDR2 SMNVEV (reference sequence). The CDR3 protein is CASSLFPSGEGQFF. The CDR3 DNA reads TGTGCCAGCAGTTTATTCCCTAGCGGGGAGGGGCAGTTCTTC.

This clone was recorded once. The chain recombines TRBV7-9 with TRBJ1-4; D may be TRBD1 (5 bases). This CDR3 is 15 amino acids long. The germline CDR1 and CDR2 sequences are SEHNR and FQNEAQ (reference sequence). The V end was cut by 5 bases, the J end by 8 bases, with 18 bases between. The CDR3 nucleotides read TGTGCCAGCAGCCCATGGGACCCTAAAGGCGAAAAACTGTTTTTT. The encoded protein is CASSPWDPKGEKLFF. The whole variable domain, remainder taken from reference TRBV7-9 and TRBJ1-4, is DTGVSQNPRHKITKRGQNVTFRCDPISEHNRLYWYRQTLGQGPEFLTYFQNEAQLEKSRLLSDRFSAERPKGSFSTLEIQRTEQGDSAMYLCASSPWDPKGEKLFFGSGTQLSVL.

The V and J genes are TRBV10-3 and TRBJ2-5; D is uncertain. CDR1 and CDR2 (germline): ENHRY, SYGVKD. Deletions cut 3 bases from V and 1 base from J, with 12 bases between. This CDR3 contains 15 residues. CDR3 residues: CAISEARLSQETQYF. The CDR3 nucleotides read TGTGCCATCAGTGAAGCCAGGCTATCCCAAGAGACCCAGTACTTC.

The V and J genes are TRBV27 and TRBJ1-1; D uncertain. CDR1 is MNHEY, CDR2 SMNVEV, per germline (reference sequence). Trimming took off 6 bases at V and 1 base at J, with 12 bases between the two ends. The CDR3 spans 14 residues. This CDR3 reads CASSPLRPNTEAFF. As DNA, the CDR3 is TGTGCCAGCAGCCCCTTAAGGCCGAACACTGAAGCTTTCTTT.

The rearrangement uses TRBV10-3 and TRBJ2-3, with no clear D. Germline V gene lookup returns CDR1 ENHRY and CDR2 SYGVKD. The CDR3 covers 19 residues. V lost 0 bases, J lost 2 bases, and 21 bases lay in between. DNA of the CDR3: TGTGCCATCAGTGAGTCAGGTTCTCGGGTTACGATCGCCACAGATACGCAGTATTTT. This sequence encodes CAISESGSRVTIATDTQYF.

The chain links TRBV9 to TRBJ1-1, with 9 bases matching TRBD1. V lost 4 bases to trimming and J lost 2 bases; unmatched junction nucleotides: 9. CDR1 is SGDLS, CDR2 YYNGEE, per germline. This CDR3 has 16 residues. CDR3 nucleotides: TGTGCCAGCAGCATCCGGGACAGGGTCGTTAACACTGAAGCTTTCTTT. This sequence encodes CASSIRDRVVNTEAFF.